This passage covers 23 T cell receptor beta chains from one sample sequenced in a study of blood T cell repertoires in COVID-19. Clones were read by immunoSEQ multiplex PCR, and TCRdb kept only the in-frame ones, dropping some. The sample gives 140,000 to 150,000 clones, around four fifths of which show up once; 5% to 7% is in the top ten. The sequenced sample consisted of PBMCs or T cells enriched from blood (not recorded which). These TCRs come from a woman between 50 and 59 years old who had recovered from COVID-19.

This clone was detected only a few times. This sequence joins TRBV9 and TRBJ1-2; D gene unclear. The CDR3 is made up of 12 amino acids. The ends were cut back, 5 bases at V and 6 bases at J, with 11 bases in the middle. Germline CDR1 reads SGDLS; CDR2 reads YYNGEE. CDR3 sequence reads: CASSREKNGYTF. The CDR3 DNA is TGTGCCAGCAGTAGAGAGAAAAATGGCTACACCTTC.

In its sample, this clone was seen once. CDR3 loop: CASSLLEAVTEAFF. The CDR3 DNA follows: TGTGCCAGCAGCTTACTAGAGGCAGTCACTGAAGCTTTCTTT. The chain joins TRBV7-9 to TRBJ1-1; D not certain. Trimming removed 2 bases at V and 4 bases at J, with 11 bases between. The CDR3 is made up of 14 amino acids. The germline V gene has CDR1 SEHNR and CDR2 FQNEAQ (reference sequence).

V usage is TRBV4-2 and J usage is TRBJ1-1, with TRBD1 matching over 7 bases. CDR3 length: 15 residues. The germline V gene has CDR1 LGHNA and CDR2 YNFKEQ. V lost 4 bases, J lost 3 bases, and 8 bases stayed unmatched. CDR3 bases: TGTGCCAGCAGCCCATCACAGGGGACAGACACTGAAGCTTTCTTT. Translated: CASSPSQGTDTEAFF.

The rearrangement joins TRBV18 to TRBJ1-4; 7 nucleotides agree with TRBD1. The J segment lost 2 bases and the V segment lost 4 bases, leaving 1 base of the junction unmatched. CDR3 length: 14 amino acids. The germline V gene encodes CDR1 KGHSH and CDR2 LQKENI. CDR3 region: CASSQTGTNEKLFF. In nucleotides, the CDR3 is TGTGCCAGCTCACAGACAGGGACTAATGAAAAACTGTTTTTT.

This chain links TRBV29-1 with TRBJ1-4, with D uncertain. This CDR3 comprises 12 residues. The germline CDR1 and CDR2 sequences are SQVTM and ANQGSEA. V was trimmed by 2 bases and J by 4 bases, leaving 5 bases between them. The CDR3 region is CSVESSNEKLFF. The CDR3 region has the DNA TGCAGCGTTGAATCCAGTAATGAAAAACTGTTTTTT.

The chain combines TRBV5-1 with TRBJ1-2, with D perhaps matching TRBD1 (6 bases). The V end lost 4 bases, the J end lost 9 bases, and 19 bases lay between the germline ends. This CDR3 spans 14 amino acids. Per the germline V gene, CDR1 is SGHRS and CDR2 is YFSETQ. The CDR3 loop reads CASSQDTGFASYTF. CDR3 sequence (DNA): TGCGCCAGCAGCCAGGATACAGGGTTCGCCAGCTACACCTTC.

The sample holds a few counts of this clone. The genes are TRBV4-2 and TRBJ2-7; TRBD2 matches 14 bases. Germline-derived CDR1 and CDR2 are LGHNA and YNFKEQ. The CDR3 runs to 18 residues. J was trimmed by 3 bases and V by 4 bases; bases with no gene match: 11. The CDR3 loop reads CASSPTGLAGALGYEQYF. In DNA form, the CDR3 reads TGTGCCAGCAGCCCAACGGGACTAGCGGGGGCCCTTGGCTACGAGCAGTACTTC.

J is TRBJ1-3 and V is TRBV3-1 (or the pseudogene TRBV3-2); D unclear. CDR1 is LGHDT and CDR2 is YNNKEL in the germline V gene (reference sequence). V was cut by 0 bases and J by 0 bases, with 6 bases left in between. This CDR3 is built from 15 residues. CDR3 amino acids: CASSQEMSSGNTIYF. The CDR3, as DNA: TGTGCCAGCAGCCAAGAGATGAGCTCTGGAAACACCATATATTTT.

This clone appeared once. V usage is TRBV5-1 and J usage is TRBJ1-1; D is ambiguous. The CDR3 has 11 residues. With 5 bases removed from V and 6 bases from J, the gap between germline ends came to 8 bases. CDR1 and CDR2 from the germline V gene are SGHRS and YFSETQ. CDR3 bases: TGCGCCAGCAGGGAGCAATCTGAAGCTTTCTTT. It yields the protein CASREQSEAFF.

V is TRBV28 and J is TRBJ1-2; maybe TRBD1 (5 bases). The CDR3 extends over 16 amino acids. Germline V gene sequence: CDR1 MDHEN, CDR2 SYDVKM. The V gene lost 6 bases and the J gene lost 8 bases, with 25 bases spanning the gap. The CDR3 coding sequence is TGTGCCAGCAGCCTGCGACAGCCCGCCATTCTTTGGGGCTACACCTTC. Its protein product is CASSLRQPAILWGYTF.

The gene calls are TRBV5-6 and TRBJ2-1; 8 bases align to TRBD1. CDR3 length equals 14 residues. Unmatched junction bases numbered 12, after V lost 7 bases and J lost 9 bases. Germline V CDR1 and CDR2: SGHDT, YYEEEE. CDR3 amino acids: CASHWTGIDGEQFF. The CDR3 bases are TGTGCCAGCCACTGGACAGGGATTGATGGTGAGCAGTTCTTC.

The V and J genes are TRBV24-1 and TRBJ2-3, with TRBD2 matching 14 bases. The CDR3 extends over 19 amino acids. J was trimmed by 2 bases and V by 4 bases; bases with no gene match: 10. From germline, CDR1 is KGHDR and CDR2 SFDVKD. The CDR3 DNA is TGTGCCACCAGTGAAAGACTAGCGGGGGGGTCCCGGGACACAGATACGCAGTATTTT. This gives the protein CATSERLAGGSRDTDTQYF.

The genes are TRBV5-1 and TRBJ2-3; the match to TRBD1 covers 10 bases. Trimming cost V 0 bases and J 5 bases; bases outside gene matches: 3. Germline V gene sequence: CDR1 SGHRS, CDR2 YFSETQ. The CDR3 length is 15 residues. This CDR3 reads CASSLAGTGEDTQYF. The CDR3 coding sequence is TGCGCCAGCAGCTTGGCCGGGACAGGGGAAGATACGCAGTATTTT.

The chain is built from TRBV6-5 and TRBJ2-7, with TRBD2 as a possible D gene (6 bases). Germline V CDR1 and CDR2: MNHEY, SVGAGI. The CDR3 runs 13 residues. Trimming shortened V by 5 bases and J by 5 bases, and 13 bases separated the two germline ends. CDR3: CASSPPWGDEQYF. CDR3 nucleotides: TGTGCCAGCAGTCCCCCCTGGGGGGACGAGCAGTACTTC.

This clone was seen more than once but under ten times. The J gene is TRBJ2-3, the V gene TRBV7-9; 8 bases match TRBD1. After removal of 3 bases from V and 3 bases from J, the junction contained 2 bases not matched to a gene. This CDR3 comprises 14 residues. Germline V gives CDR1 SEHNR, CDR2 FQNEAQ (reference sequence). This chain's CDR3 is CASSFGQGTDTQYF. The CDR3 nucleotides are TGTGCCAGCAGCTTCGGACAGGGTACAGATACGCAGTATTTT.

The chain couples TRBV30 to TRBJ1-2; D unresolved. The CDR3 loop spans 14 amino acids. V was cut by 5 bases and J by 2 bases, with 15 bases left in between. The V gene's germline CDR1 is GTSNPN and CDR2 SVGIG (reference sequence). CDR3 nucleotides: TGTGCCTGGTGTGCGGGGAAATGCAACTATGGCTACACCTTC. It specifies CAWCAGKCNYGYTF. The full variable domain, its missing parts supplied by reference TRBV30 and TRBJ1-2, is SQTIHQWPATLVQPVGSPLSLECTVEGTSNPNLYWYRQAAGRGLQLLFYSVGIGQISSEVPQNLSASRPQDRQFILSSKKLLLSDSGFYLCAWCAGKCNYGYTFGSGTRLTVV.

V and J are TRBV19 and TRBJ1-5, with D possibly TRBD1 on 6 matching bases. The ends were cut back, 3 bases at V and 3 bases at J, with 15 bases in the middle. This CDR3 region has 16 residues. Germline CDR1 LNHDA, CDR2 SQIVND (reference sequence). The CDR3 bases are TGTGCCAGTAGTATCGACGACAGGCAGCTCAATCAGCCCCAGCATTTT. Translated, it gives CASSIDDRQLNQPQHF.

The J gene is TRBJ2-5, the V gene TRBV5-1, with D tentatively TRBD1 (6 bases). CDR3 length equals 15 residues. Germline-derived CDR1 and CDR2 are SGHRS and YFSETQ. With 0 bases removed from V and 5 bases from J, the gap between germline ends came to 14 bases. The CDR3 region is CASSLVGADWETQYF. The DNA of the CDR3 is TGCGCCAGCAGCTTGGTGGGGGCCGATTGGGAGACCCAGTACTTC.

The gene calls are TRBV28 and TRBJ1-5; maybe TRBD1 (6 bases). CDR3 length: 16 amino acids. CDR1 is MDHEN, CDR2 SYDVKM, per germline. Trimming took off 6 bases at V and 9 bases at J, with 24 bases between the two ends. The CDR3 region has the DNA TGTGCCAGCAGCCCCGCCCGGGACACATGGTTGAGGCCCCAGCATTTT. Amino acids: CASSPARDTWLRPQHF.

The rearrangement links TRBV5-1 to TRBJ1-4, with D unresolved. This CDR3 is built from 15 residues. The germline V gene has CDR1 SGHRS and CDR2 YFSETQ. V was clipped by 0 bases and J by 4 bases, with 10 bases between them. The CDR3, as DNA: TGCGCCAGCAGCTTGGTGCGTCCTGATAATGAAAAACTGTTTTTT. Amino acids: CASSLVRPDNEKLFF.

The J gene is TRBJ2-5, the V gene TRBV4-2; 10 bases agree with TRBD1. The CDR3 is made up of 15 amino acids. V shed 1 base and J 7 bases; nucleotides not matched to a gene: 6. CDR1 and CDR2 (germline): LGHNA, YNFKEQ. CDR3 protein: CASSQVGTGVGTQYF. The CDR3, as DNA: TGTGCCAGCAGCCAAGTGGGGACAGGGGTCGGGACCCAGTACTTC.

The chain links TRBV12-3 or TRBV12-4 to TRBJ2-1; tentative D call: TRBD2 (6 bases). Trimming removed 7 bases from V and 6 bases from J, with 13 bases in between. The CDR3 length is 13 residues. CDR3 residues: CASTLGGVNEQFF. The CDR3 nucleotides read TGTGCCAGCACCCTTGGAGGGGTCAATGAGCAGTTCTTC.

The gene calls are TRBV7-8 and TRBJ2-5, with D unclear. The CDR3 covers 14 residues. The ends were cut back, 5 bases at V and 5 bases at J, with 15 bases in the middle. CDR1 is SGHVS, CDR2 FQNEAQ, per germline. CDR3 amino acids: CASSPRRDGETQYF. The CDR3, as DNA: TGTGCCAGCAGCCCCCGTCGTGACGGGGAGACCCAGTACTTC.